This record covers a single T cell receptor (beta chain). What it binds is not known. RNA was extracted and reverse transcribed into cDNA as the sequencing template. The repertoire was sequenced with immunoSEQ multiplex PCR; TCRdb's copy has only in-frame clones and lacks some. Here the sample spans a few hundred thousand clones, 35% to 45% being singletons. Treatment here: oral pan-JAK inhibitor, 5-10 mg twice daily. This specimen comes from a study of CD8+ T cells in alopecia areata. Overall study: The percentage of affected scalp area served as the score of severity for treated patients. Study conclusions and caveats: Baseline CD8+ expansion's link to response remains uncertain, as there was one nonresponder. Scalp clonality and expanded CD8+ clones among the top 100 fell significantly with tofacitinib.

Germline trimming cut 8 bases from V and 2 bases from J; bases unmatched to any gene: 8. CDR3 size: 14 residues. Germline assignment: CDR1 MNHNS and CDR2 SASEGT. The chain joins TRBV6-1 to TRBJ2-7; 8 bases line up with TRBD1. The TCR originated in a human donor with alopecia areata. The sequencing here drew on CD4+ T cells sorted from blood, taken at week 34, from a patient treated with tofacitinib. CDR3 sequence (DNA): TGTGCCAGCGGCGGACAGGGCACGACCTACGAGCAGTACTTC. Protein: CASGGQGTTYEQYF.